This T cell receptor beta chain was recorded in a study of blood T cell repertoires in COVID-19. Produced via immunoSEQ multiplex PCR; TCRdb's table is partial and in-frame only. The sample has about 200,000 clones, 86% seen once. CDR1 is MGHDK and CDR2 is SYGVNS in the germline V gene. This CDR3 is 13 amino acids long. The germline V and J ends were trimmed by 4 bases and 10 bases, with 14 bases remaining between them. The sequence came from a man aged 35-49 years with acute COVID-19. Sequencing used PBMCs or T cells enriched from blood (not recorded which). V and J are TRBV25-1 and TRBJ2-1; D is possibly TRBD1 (6 bases). CDR3 loop: CASSADWTVEQFF. The CDR3 DNA reads as TGTGCCAGCAGTGCTGATTGGACAGTAGAGCAGTTCTTC.